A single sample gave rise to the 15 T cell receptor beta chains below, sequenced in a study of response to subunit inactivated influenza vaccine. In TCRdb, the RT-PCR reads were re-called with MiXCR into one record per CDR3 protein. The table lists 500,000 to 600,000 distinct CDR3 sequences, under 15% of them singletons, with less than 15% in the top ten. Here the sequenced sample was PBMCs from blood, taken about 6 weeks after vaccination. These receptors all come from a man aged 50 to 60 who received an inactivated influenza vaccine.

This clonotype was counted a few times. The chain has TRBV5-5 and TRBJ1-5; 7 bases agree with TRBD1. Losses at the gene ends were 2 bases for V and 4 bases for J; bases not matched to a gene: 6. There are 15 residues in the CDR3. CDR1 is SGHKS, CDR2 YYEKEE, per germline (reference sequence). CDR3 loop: CASSLLGQWNQPQHF. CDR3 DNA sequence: TGTGCCAGCAGCTTACTGGGACAGTGGAATCAGCCCCAGCATTTT.

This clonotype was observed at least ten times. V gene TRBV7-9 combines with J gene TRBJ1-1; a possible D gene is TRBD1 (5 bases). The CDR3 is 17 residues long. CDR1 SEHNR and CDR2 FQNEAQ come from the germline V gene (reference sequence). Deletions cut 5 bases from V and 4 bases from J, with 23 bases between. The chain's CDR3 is CASSRIRGGRVVTEAFF. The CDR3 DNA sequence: TGTGCCAGCAGCCGAATCCGGGGGGGGAGGGTAGTCACTGAAGCTTTCTTT.

The DNA of the CDR3 is TGCGCCAGCAGAGCGGACACTAGCACAGATACGCAGTATTTT. Amino acids: CASRADTSTDTQYF. V gene TRBV5-1 combines with J gene TRBJ2-3, with D perhaps TRBD1 or TRBD2 (5 bases each). V was shortened by 5 bases and J by 0 bases, with 10 bases between the two germline ends. Germline-derived CDR1 and CDR2 are SGHRS and YFSETQ. This CDR3 is 14 amino acids long.

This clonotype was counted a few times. CDR3: CASSERGGTARLNEQFF. CDR3 DNA: TGTGCCAGCAGTGAAAGGGGGGGGACAGCAAGGTTAAATGAGCAGTTCTTC. The chain uses TRBV6-1 and TRBJ2-1; either TRBD1 or TRBD2 may supply D (7 bases each). CDR3 length: 17 residues. V was cut by 2 bases and J by 7 bases, with 21 bases left in between. CDR1 is MNHNS and CDR2 is SASEGT in the germline V gene.

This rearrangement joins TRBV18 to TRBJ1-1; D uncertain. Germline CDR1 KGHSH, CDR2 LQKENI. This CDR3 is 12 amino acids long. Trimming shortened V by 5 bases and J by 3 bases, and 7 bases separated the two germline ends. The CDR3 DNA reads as TGTGCCAGCTCATATTCGTACACTGAAGCTTTCTTT. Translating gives CASSYSYTEAFF.

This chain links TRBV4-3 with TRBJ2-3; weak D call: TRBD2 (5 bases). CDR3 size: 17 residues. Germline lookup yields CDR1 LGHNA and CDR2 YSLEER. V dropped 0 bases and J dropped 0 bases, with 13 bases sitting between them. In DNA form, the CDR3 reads TGCGCCAGCAGCCAAGATGTCGCGGGCCTAAGCACAGATACGCAGTATTTT. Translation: CASSQDVAGLSTDTQYF.

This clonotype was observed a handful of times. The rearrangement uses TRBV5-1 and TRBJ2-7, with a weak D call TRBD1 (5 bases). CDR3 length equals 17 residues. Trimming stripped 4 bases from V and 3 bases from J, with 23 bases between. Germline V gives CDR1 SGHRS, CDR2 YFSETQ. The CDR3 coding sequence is TGCGCCAGCAGCGTGACAGTTCCCTACTCATTAAACTACGAGCAGTACTTC. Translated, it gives CASSVTVPYSLNYEQYF.

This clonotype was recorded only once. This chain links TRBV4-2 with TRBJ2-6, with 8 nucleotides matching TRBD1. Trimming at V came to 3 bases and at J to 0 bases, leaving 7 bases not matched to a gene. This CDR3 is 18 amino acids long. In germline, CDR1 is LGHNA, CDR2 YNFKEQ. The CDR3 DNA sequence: TGTGCCAGCAGCCAGAGGACAGGGCTCAGCTCTGGGGCCAACGTCCTGACTTTC. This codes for CASSQRTGLSSGANVLTF.

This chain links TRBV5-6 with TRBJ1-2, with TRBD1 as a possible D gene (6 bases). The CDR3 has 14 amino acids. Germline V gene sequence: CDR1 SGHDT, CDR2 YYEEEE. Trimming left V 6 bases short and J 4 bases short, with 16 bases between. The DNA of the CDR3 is TGTGCCAGCACCGTAGTGGGGGGCCGCTATGGCTACACCTTC. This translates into CASTVVGGRYGYTF.

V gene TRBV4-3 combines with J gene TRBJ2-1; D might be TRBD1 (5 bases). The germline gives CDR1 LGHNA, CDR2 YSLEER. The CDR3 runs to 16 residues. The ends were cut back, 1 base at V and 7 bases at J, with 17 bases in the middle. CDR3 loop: CASSQGTGLAVNEQFF. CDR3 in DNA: TGCGCCAGCAGCCAAGGTACAGGCCTGGCGGTAAATGAGCAGTTCTTC.

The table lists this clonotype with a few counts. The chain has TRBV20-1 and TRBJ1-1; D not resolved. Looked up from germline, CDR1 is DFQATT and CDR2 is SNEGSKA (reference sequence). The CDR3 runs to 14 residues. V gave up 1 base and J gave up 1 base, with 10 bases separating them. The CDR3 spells CSARGAGPNTEAFF. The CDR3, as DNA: TGCAGTGCTAGAGGAGCAGGACCGAACACTGAAGCTTTCTTT.

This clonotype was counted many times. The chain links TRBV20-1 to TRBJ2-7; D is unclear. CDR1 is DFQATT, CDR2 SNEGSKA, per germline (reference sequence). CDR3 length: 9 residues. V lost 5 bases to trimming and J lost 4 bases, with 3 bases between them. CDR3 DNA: TGCAGTGCTGGATACGAGCAGTACTTC. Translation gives CSAGYEQYF.

CDR3 sequence (DNA): TGTGCCAGCAGACCGCTTGGGACAGGGGTCTCCTACGAGCAGTACTTC. Residues: CASRPLGTGVSYEQYF. V is TRBV6-2 or TRBV6-3 and J is TRBJ2-7; TRBD1 matches at 10 bases. This CDR3 is built from 16 residues. Trimming removed 6 bases from V and 0 bases from J; junction bases left unmatched: 8. From germline, CDR1 is MNHEY and CDR2 SVGEGT.

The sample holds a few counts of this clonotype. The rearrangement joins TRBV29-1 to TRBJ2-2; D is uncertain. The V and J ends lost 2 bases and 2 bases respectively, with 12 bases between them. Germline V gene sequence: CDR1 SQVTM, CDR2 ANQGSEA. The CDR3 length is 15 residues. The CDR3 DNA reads TGCAGCGTTGAACTAACACAGCCAAACACCGGGGAGCTGTTTTTT. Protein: CSVELTQPNTGELFF.

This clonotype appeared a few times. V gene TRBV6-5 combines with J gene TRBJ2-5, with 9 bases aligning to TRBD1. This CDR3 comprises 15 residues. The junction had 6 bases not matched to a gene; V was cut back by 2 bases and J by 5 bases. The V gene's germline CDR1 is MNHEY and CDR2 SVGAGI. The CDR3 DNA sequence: TGTGCCAGCAGTTACCCGGGACAGGGTCGGGAGACCCAGTACTTC. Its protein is CASSYPGQGRETQYF.